The 16 T cell receptor beta chains listed next were all sequenced from one sample in a study of shared clonotypes between healthy human individuals. Terminally differentiated effector memory CD45RA+ cells were left out of the naive CD8 fraction, which was CD45RO-negative and positively selected for CCR7. The table came from immunoSEQ multiplex PCR; TCRdb's copy has only in-frame clones and leaves some out. Of some 2,100,000 clones in the sample, roughly 91% were seen once. Sequencing was performed on naive CD8+ T cells from PBMCs. The source of these receptors is a man aged 18-30 years in good health. Some clones in this sample may be carry-over from other donors' samples.

This clone occurred once. V is TRBV27 and J is TRBJ1-5, with D possibly TRBD1 on 6 matching bases. The length of the CDR3 is 15 residues. CDR1 is MNHEY and CDR2 is SMNVEV in the germline V gene (reference sequence). The V gene lost 0 bases and the J gene lost 7 bases, with 13 bases spanning the gap. CDR3 protein: CASSLSGAGRQPQHF. CDR3 in DNA: TGTGCCAGCAGTTTATCGGGGGCCGGTCGGCAGCCCCAGCATTTT.

The chain has TRBV4-3 and TRBJ2-1; TRBD2 matches at 9 bases. The CDR3 has 17 amino acids. Germline CDR1 reads LGHNA; CDR2 reads YSLEER. The junction had 5 bases not matched to a gene; V was cut back by 0 bases and J by 2 bases. In DNA form, the CDR3 reads TGCGCCAGCAGCCAAGATGGAAGCGGGAGGCCCTACAATGAGCAGTTCTTC. Residues: CASSQDGSGRPYNEQFF.

The gene calls are TRBV27 and TRBJ2-2, with D hard to call. From germline, CDR1 is MNHEY and CDR2 SMNVEV (reference sequence). This CDR3 is built from 16 residues. Trimming left V 2 bases short and J 0 bases short, with 10 bases between. The CDR3 DNA reads as TGTGCCAGCAGTTTACTTCCCCTCGCGAACACCGGGGAGCTGTTTTTT. Amino acids: CASSLLPLANTGELFF.

CDR3 nucleotide sequence: TGTGCCAGCAGTCCCCCTTACGGGGAGCTGTTTTTT. This gives the protein CASSPPYGELFF. This sequence joins TRBV7-3 and TRBJ2-2; D is undetermined. This CDR3 spans 12 amino acids. The germline V gene encodes CDR1 SGHTA and CDR2 FQGTGA. Trimming took 6 bases from V and 7 from J, leaving 9 bases between them.

The V and J genes are TRBV7-9 and TRBJ2-1, with 8 bases identical to TRBD1. The trim removed 5 bases at V and 2 bases at J, leaving 5 bases unmatched. Looked up from germline, CDR1 is SEHNR and CDR2 is FQNEAQ (reference sequence). The CDR3 is 15 residues long. DNA of the CDR3: TGTGCCAGCAGCAAGACAGGGGAACCCTACAATGAGCAGTTCTTC. Protein product: CASSKTGEPYNEQFF.

This clone was seen only once. The chain uses TRBV19 and TRBJ1-1; D is undetermined. Germline values: CDR1 LNHDA, CDR2 SQIVND (reference sequence). CDR3 size: 13 residues. V dropped 2 bases and J dropped 0 bases, with 4 bases sitting between them. The DNA for the CDR3 is TGTGCCAGTAGTATACAGGTGAACACTGAAGCTTTCTTT. The encoded protein is CASSIQVNTEAFF.

The chain uses TRBV19 and TRBJ1-5, with 11 bases that match TRBD1. Germline loops: CDR1 LNHDA, CDR2 SQIVND (reference sequence). The CDR3 is made up of 15 amino acids. Losses at the gene ends were 3 bases for V and 3 bases for J; bases not matched to a gene: 1. As DNA, the CDR3 is TGTGCCAGTAGTATGGACAGGGGGCACAATCAGCCCCAGCATTTT. As protein: CASSMDRGHNQPQHF.

CDR3 residues: CASTGDSRYEQYF. CDR3 in DNA: TGTGCCAGTACCGGGGACTCCCGATACGAGCAGTACTTC. The rearrangement joins TRBV19 to TRBJ2-7; D is perhaps TRBD2 (6 bases). CDR1 and CDR2 (germline): LNHDA, SQIVND (reference sequence). Trimming removed 7 bases at V and 4 bases at J, with 14 bases between. The CDR3 has 13 amino acids.

The chain joins TRBV27 to TRBJ2-2; 13 bases map to TRBD2. CDR1 and CDR2 (germline): MNHEY, SMNVEV (reference sequence). Trimming cost V 3 bases and J 3 bases; bases outside gene matches: 4. CDR3 length equals 17 residues. The chain's CDR3 is CASSFHGLAGDTGELFF. The CDR3 bases are TGTGCCAGCAGTTTCCACGGACTAGCGGGAGACACCGGGGAGCTGTTTTTT.

In its sample, this clone was seen once. The chain combines TRBV27 with TRBJ2-5, with a possible D match to TRBD2 (5 bases). Germline V gene data show CDR1 as MNHEY and CDR2 as SMNVEV (reference sequence). Trimming removed 7 bases from V and 5 bases from J, with 11 bases in between. CDR3 length equals 12 residues. The CDR3 protein is CASTTPGETQYF. CDR3 coding DNA: TGTGCCAGCACCACACCGGGGGAGACCCAGTACTTC.

This clone came up once. The chain combines TRBV5-4 with TRBJ1-1, with D possibly matching TRBD1 (5 bases). The CDR3 spans 12 residues. Germline CDR1 is SGHNT and CDR2 is YYREEE (reference sequence). With 6 bases removed from V and 8 bases from J, the gap between germline ends came to 14 bases. Written as DNA, the CDR3 is TGTGCCAGCACCCCGGGGCGGGGAGAAGCTTTCTTT. Protein product: CASTPGRGEAFF.

The J gene is TRBJ2-1, the V gene TRBV11-2, with 7 positions matching TRBD2. The CDR3 runs to 11 residues. Germline CDR1 reads SGHAT; CDR2 reads FQNNGV. Trimming cost V 5 bases and J 10 bases; bases outside gene matches: 2. The CDR3 DNA reads TGTGCCAGCAGCCGAGCGGGAGAGCAGTTCTTC. This translates into CASSRAGEQFF.

This chain joins TRBV6-5 and TRBJ2-1, with 8 bases aligning to TRBD1. The CDR3 sequence is 16 residues long. V was clipped by 0 bases and J by 6 bases; unmatched bases: 7. The germline V gene encodes CDR1 MNHEY and CDR2 SVGAGI. The CDR3 spells CASSYSSGTGVNEQFF. The CDR3 DNA sequence: TGTGCCAGCAGTTACTCCTCTGGGACAGGAGTCAATGAGCAGTTCTTC.

The V gene is TRBV6-1, the J gene TRBJ2-3; possible D gene TRBD2, 6 bases. Trimming took off 5 bases at V and 4 bases at J, with 16 bases between the two ends. The CDR3 loop spans 15 amino acids. From germline, CDR1 is MNHNS and CDR2 SASEGT. CDR3 sequence reads: CASSRPRGYSDTQYF. The DNA of the CDR3 is TGTGCCAGCAGTCGGCCGCGGGGCTATTCAGATACGCAGTATTTT.

The V call is TRBV9, the J call TRBJ2-2, with a tentative D call TRBD1 (5 bases). CDR3 size: 16 residues. Trimming removed 5 bases from V and 1 base from J, with 15 bases in between. CDR1 is SGDLS, CDR2 YYNGEE, per germline. In DNA, the CDR3 is TGTGCCAGCAGTCTCAGCGCCGACAGGAACACCGGGGAGCTGTTTTTT. It yields the protein CASSLSADRNTGELFF.

The V and J genes are TRBV30 and TRBJ2-1, with D uncertain. The germline V gene has CDR1 GTSNPN and CDR2 SVGIG (reference sequence). This CDR3 spans 14 amino acids. Trimming pared 5 bases from V and 2 bases from J, leaving 13 bases between. The CDR3 is CAWGVGRAYNEQFF. For the CDR3, the DNA is TGTGCCTGGGGGGTCGGCAGAGCCTACAATGAGCAGTTCTTC.